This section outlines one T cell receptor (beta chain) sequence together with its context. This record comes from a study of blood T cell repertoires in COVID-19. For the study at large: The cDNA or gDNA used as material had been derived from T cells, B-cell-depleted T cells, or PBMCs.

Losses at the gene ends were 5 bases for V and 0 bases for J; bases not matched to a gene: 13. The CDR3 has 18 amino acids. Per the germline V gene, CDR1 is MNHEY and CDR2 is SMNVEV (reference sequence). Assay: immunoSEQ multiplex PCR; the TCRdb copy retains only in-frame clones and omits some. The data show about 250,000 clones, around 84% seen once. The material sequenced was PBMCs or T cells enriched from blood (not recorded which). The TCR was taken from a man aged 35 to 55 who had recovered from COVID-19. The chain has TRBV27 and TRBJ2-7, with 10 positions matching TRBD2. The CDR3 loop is CASSRRGVAGGSSYEQYF. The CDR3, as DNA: TGTGCCAGCAGTCGTAGAGGGGTAGCGGGAGGTAGCTCCTACGAGCAGTACTTC.